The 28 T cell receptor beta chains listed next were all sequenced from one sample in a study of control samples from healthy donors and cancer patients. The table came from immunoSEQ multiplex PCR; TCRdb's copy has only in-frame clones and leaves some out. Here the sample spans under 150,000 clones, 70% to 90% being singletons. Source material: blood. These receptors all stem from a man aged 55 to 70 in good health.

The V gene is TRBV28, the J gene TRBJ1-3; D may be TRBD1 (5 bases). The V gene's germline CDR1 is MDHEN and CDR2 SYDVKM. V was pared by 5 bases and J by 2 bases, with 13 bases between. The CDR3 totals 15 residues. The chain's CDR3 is CASSTLRGPGNTIYF. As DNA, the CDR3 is TGTGCCAGCAGTACCCTGAGGGGCCCTGGAAACACCATATATTTT.

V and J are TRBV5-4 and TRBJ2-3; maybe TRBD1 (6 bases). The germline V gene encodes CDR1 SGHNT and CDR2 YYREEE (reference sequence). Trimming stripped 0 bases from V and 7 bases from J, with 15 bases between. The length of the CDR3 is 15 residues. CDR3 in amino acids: CASSLGAGVINTQYF. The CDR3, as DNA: TGTGCCAGCAGCTTGGGCGCAGGGGTAATAAATACGCAGTATTTT.

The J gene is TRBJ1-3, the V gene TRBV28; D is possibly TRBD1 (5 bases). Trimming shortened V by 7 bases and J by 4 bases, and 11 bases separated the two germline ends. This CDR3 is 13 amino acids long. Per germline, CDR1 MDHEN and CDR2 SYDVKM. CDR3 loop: CASTIRGGNTIYF. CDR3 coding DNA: TGTGCCAGCACCATCCGGGGGGGAAACACCATATATTTT.

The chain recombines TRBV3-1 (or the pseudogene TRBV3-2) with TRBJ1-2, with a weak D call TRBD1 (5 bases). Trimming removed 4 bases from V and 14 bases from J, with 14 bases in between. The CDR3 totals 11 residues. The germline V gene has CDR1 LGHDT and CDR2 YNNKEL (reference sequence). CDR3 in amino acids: CASSRGQGMTF. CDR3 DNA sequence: TGTGCCAGCAGCCGAGGGCAGGGCATGACCTTC.

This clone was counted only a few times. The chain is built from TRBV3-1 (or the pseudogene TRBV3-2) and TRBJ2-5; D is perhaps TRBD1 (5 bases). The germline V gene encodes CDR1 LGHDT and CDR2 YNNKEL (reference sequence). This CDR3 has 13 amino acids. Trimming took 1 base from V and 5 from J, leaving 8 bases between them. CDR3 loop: CASSQAGLETQYF. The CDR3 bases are TGTGCCAGCAGCCAAGCAGGGTTGGAGACCCAGTACTTC.

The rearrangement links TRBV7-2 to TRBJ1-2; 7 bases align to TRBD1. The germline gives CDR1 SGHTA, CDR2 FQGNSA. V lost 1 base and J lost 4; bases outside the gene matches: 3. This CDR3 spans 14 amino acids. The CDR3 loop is CASSLDQGGYGYTF. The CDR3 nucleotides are TGTGCCAGCAGCTTAGACCAGGGGGGCTATGGCTACACCTTC.

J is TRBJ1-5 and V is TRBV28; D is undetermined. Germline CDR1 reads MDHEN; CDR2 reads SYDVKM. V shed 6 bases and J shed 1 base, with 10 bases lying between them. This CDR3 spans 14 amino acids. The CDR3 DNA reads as TGTGCCAGCAGCCTCATTAACAGCAATCAGCCCCAGCATTTT. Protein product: CASSLINSNQPQHF.

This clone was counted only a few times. CDR3 amino acids: CASSLSRGPNSPLHF. The DNA of the CDR3 is TGTGCCAGCAGCTTATCACGGGGCCCCAATTCACCCCTCCACTTT. The chain employs TRBV7-2 and TRBJ1-6; maybe TRBD1 (5 bases). V was pared by 2 bases and J by 7 bases, with 12 bases between. In germline, CDR1 is SGHTA, CDR2 FQGNSA. The CDR3 totals 15 residues.

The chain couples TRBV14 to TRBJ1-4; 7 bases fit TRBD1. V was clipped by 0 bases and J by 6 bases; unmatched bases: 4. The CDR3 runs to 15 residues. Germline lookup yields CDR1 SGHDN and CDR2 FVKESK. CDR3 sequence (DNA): TGTGCCAGCAGCCAAGACCAGGGGGTTTATGAAAAACTGTTTTTT. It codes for CASSQDQGVYEKLFF.

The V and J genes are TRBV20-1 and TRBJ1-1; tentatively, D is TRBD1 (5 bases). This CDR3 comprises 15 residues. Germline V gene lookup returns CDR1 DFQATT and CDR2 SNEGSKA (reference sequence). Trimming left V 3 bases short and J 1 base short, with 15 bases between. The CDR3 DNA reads TGCAGTGCTAGTACGAGACAGTATAAGAACACTGAAGCTTTCTTT. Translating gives CSASTRQYKNTEAFF.

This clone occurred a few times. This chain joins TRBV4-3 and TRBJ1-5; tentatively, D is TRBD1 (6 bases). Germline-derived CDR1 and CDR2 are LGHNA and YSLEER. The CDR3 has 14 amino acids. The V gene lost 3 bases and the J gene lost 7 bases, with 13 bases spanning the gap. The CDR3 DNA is TGCGCCAGCAGCCAGGAGACAGGTTTCCAGCCCCAGCATTTT. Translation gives CASSQETGFQPQHF.

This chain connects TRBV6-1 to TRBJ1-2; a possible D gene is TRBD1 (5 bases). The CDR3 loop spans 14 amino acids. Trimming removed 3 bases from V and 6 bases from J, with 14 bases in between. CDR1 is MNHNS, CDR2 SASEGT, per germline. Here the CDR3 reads CASSDGGIKNGYTF. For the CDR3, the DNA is TGTGCCAGCAGTGACGGGGGTATCAAAAATGGCTACACCTTC.

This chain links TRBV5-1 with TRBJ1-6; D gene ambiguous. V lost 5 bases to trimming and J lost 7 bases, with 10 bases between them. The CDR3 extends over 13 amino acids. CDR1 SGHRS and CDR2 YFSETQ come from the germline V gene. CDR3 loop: CASSMMGNSPLHF. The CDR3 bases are TGCGCCAGCAGTATGATGGGGAATTCACCCCTCCACTTT.

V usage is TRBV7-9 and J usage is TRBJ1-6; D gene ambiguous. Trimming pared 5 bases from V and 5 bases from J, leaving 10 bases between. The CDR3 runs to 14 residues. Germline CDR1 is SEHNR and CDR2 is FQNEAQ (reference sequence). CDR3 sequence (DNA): TGTGCCAGCAGCCACGCGAGGGATAATTCACCCCTCCACTTT. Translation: CASSHARDNSPLHF.

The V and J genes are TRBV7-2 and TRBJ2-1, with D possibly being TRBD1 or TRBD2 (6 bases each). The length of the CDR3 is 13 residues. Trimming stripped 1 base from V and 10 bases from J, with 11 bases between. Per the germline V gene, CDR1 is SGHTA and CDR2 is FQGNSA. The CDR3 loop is CASSLDWRGEQFF. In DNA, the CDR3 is TGTGCCAGCAGCTTAGACTGGAGGGGGGAGCAGTTCTTC.

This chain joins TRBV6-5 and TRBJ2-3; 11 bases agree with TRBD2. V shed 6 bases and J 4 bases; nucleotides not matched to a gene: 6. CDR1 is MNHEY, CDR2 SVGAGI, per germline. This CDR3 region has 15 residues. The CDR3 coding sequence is TGTGCCAGCAGCCATATAGCGGGGGGGCCAGATACGCAGTATTTT. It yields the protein CASSHIAGGPDTQYF.

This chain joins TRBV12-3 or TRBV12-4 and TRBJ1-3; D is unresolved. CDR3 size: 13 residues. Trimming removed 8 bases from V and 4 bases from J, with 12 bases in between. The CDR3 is CASVFYLGNTIYF. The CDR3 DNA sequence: TGTGCCAGCGTATTTTACCTCGGAAACACCATATATTTT.

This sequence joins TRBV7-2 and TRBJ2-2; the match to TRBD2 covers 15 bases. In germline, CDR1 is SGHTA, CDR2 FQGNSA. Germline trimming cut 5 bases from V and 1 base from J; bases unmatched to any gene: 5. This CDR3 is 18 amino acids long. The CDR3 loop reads CASSRTSGGAVNTGELFF. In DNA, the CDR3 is TGTGCCAGCAGCCGGACTAGCGGGGGGGCGGTGAACACCGGGGAGCTGTTTTTT. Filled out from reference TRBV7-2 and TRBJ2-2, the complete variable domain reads GAGVSQSPSNKVTEKGKDVELRCDPISGHTALYWYRQSLGQGLEFLIYFQGNSAPDKSGLPSDRFSAERTGGSVSTLTIQRTQQEDSAVYLCASSRTSGGAVNTGELFFGEGSRLTVL.

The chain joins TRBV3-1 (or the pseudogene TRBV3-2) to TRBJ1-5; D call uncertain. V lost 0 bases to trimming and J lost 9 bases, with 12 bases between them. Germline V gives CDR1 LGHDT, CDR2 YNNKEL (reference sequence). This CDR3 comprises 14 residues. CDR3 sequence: CASSQDVEGRPQHF. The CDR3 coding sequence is TGTGCCAGCAGCCAAGATGTAGAAGGTAGGCCCCAGCATTTT.

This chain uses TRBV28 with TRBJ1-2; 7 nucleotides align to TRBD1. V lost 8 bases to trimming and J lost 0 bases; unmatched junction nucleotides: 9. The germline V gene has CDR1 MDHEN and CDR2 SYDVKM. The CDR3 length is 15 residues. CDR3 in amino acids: CASEGQISANYGYTF. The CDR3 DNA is TGTGCCAGCGAGGGACAGATATCAGCTAACTATGGCTACACCTTC.

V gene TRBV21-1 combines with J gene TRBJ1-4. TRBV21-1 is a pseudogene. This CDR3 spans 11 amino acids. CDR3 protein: CASSKYEKLFF. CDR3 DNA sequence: TGTGCCAGCAGCAAATATGAAAAACTGTTTTTT.

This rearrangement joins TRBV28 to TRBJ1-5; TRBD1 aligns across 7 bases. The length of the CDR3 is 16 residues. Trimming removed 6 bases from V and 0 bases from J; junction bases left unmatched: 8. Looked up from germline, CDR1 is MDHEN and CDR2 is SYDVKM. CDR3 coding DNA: TGTGCCAGCAGCCCGTTACAGGGGAATAGCAATCAGCCCCAGCATTTT. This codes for CASSPLQGNSNQPQHF.

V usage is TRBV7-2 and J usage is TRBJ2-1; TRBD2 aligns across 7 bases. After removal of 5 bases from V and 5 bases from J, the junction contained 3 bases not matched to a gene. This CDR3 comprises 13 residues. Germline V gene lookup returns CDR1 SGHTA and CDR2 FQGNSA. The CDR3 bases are TGTGCCAGCAGCCGGGGGGTTAACAATGAGCAGTTCTTC. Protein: CASSRGVNNEQFF.

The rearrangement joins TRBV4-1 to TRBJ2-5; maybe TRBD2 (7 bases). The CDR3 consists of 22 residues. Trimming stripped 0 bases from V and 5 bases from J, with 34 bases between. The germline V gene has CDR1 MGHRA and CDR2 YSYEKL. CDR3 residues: CASSQDFRQGTTLWGVPETQYF. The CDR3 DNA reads TGCGCCAGCAGCCAAGATTTTAGGCAGGGGACTACCCTTTGGGGCGTACCGGAGACCCAGTACTTC.

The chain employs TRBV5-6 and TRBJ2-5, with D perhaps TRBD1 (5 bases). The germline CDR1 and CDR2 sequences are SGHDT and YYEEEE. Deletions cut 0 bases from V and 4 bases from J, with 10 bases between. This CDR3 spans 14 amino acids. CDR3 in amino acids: CASSLAGAGETQYF. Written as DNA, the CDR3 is TGTGCCAGCAGCTTGGCTGGGGCAGGAGAGACCCAGTACTTC.

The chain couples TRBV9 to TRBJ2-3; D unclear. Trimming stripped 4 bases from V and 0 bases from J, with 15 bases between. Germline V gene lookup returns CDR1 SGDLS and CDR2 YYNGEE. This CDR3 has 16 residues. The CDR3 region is CASSISDGLSTDTQYF. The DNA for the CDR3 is TGTGCCAGCAGCATCTCGGACGGCTTGAGCACAGATACGCAGTATTTT.

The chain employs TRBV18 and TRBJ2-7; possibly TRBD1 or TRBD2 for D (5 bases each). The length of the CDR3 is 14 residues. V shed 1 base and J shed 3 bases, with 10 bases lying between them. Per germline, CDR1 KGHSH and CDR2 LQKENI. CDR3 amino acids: CASSPRGIGYEQYF. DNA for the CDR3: TGTGCCAGCTCACCACGGGGGATCGGCTACGAGCAGTACTTC.

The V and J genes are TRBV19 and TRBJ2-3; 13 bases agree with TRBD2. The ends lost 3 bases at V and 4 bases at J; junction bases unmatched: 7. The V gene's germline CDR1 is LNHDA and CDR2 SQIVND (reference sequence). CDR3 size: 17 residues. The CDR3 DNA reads TGTGCCAGTAGTATTGGACTAGCGGGGGCAGCAGCAGATACGCAGTATTTT. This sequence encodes CASSIGLAGAAADTQYF.